This T cell receptor (beta chain) was captured by sequencing in a study of blood T cell repertoires in COVID-19 (dated by TCRdb to the early 2020s). Describing the broader study: Collaborator samples came from the United States, Italy and Spain and covered acute and convalescent phases of COVID-19. The material from the prospective study consisted of cDNA or gDNA derived from T cells, B-cell-depleted T cells, or PBMCs. Subjects who had been exposed to COVID-19, were actively infected with it, or had recovered from it provided the deeply sampled blood TCRbeta repertoires that made up the dataset. The repertoires were released in a freely available public database intended as a resource for research on the immune response to SARS-CoV-2. The samples were drawn from two sources: the first 160 participants of the ongoing ImmuneRACE study, and approximately 1,300 subjects contributed by 6 global collaborators. A de-identified subject ID, COVID-19 status, age in years and sex were almost always included in the sample metadata. HLA class I and class II types, where available, came from metadata supplied by the sample provider rather than from assay-based typing. Overall study outcomes, separate from this receptor: The amount of clinical and demographic metadata varied by source and participant and was provided uncurated.

Comments on this clone: No cognate antigen has been identified for it. Base qualities are not provided; no much larger clone lies one nucleotide away.

The CDR3 runs 17 residues from the cysteine to the phenylalanine. The read is trimmed to its CDR3 DNA, 51 bases read in frame from base 1. CDR1 and CDR2 (SGHVS, FNYEAQ) derive from the germline V gene. V is cut back by 4 bases and J by 2 bases, with 13 bases in the junction unmatched. The immunoSEQ Assay, a bias-controlled multiplex PCR, was used to amplify TCRbeta CDR3 regions from genomic DNA. From the authors' description of their analysis: The number of nucleated cells in each sample was estimated by amplification of reference gene primers within the assay. Sequence reads were collapsed and filtered to measure the absolute abundance of every unique TCRbeta CDR3 rearrangement. Productive Simpson clonality was computed per sample as the square root of Simpson's diversity index over productive rearrangements. Drawn from immuneACCESS, this table holds only the in-frame rearrangements with V and J called that TCRdb kept. Clones are partly lost; checked studies trace under half to an unresolved V gene and leave the rest unexplained. That table supplies the V and J calls and clone size; D and trimming were determined from the DNA. For this sample there are approximately 490,000 clones; 70% to 90% appear just once. The top ten hold 8% to 9.5% of the sample.

In the prospective study, participants were roughly 18 to 100 years old, resided in under 30 geographic areas of the United States, and were enrolled through a virtual design. Cohort assignment in the prospective study relied on participant-reported clinical history from a screening survey and a study questionnaire. Recovered participants in ImmuneRACE Cohort 3 were defined as having two consecutive negative NP/OP PCR tests, clearance from a healthcare professional, or resolution of symptoms. In the prospective study, whole blood, serum and a nasopharyngeal or oropharyngeal swab were collected from each participant by mobile phlebotomists. Prospective study participants could optionally give additional blood draws and questionnaires over a 2-month period. Before DNA extraction, blood samples from the prospective study were shipped at room temperature or frozen.

The chain uses TRBV7-6 and TRBJ1-1; 7 nucleotides in the junction match TRBD1. Sequencing was carried out using PBMCs or T cells enriched from blood (not recorded which). The sequence came from a woman aged 60-75 years who had recovered from COVID-19. The base sequence is TGTGCCAGCAGCTCGAACGAACAGGGGCTCCCAAACACTGAAGCTTTCTTT. This codes for CASSSNEQGLPNTEAFF.